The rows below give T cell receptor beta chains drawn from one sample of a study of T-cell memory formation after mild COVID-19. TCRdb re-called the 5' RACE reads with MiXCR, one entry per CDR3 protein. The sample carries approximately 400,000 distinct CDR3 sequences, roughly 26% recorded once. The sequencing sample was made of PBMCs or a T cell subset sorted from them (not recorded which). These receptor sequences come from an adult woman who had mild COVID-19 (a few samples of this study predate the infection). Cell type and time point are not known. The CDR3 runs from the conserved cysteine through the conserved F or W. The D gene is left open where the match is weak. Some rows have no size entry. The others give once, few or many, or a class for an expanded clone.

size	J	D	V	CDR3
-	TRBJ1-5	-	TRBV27	CASSNGGPQHF
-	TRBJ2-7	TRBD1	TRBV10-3	CAISGSGTDGREQYF
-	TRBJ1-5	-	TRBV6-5	CASRIGGNQPQHF
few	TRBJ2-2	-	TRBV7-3	CASSLGTLGTGELFF
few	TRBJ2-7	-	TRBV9	CASSVGSGSAYEQYF
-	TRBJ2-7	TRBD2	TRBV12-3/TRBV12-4	CASAPTAGAYEQYF
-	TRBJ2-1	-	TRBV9	CASSVSGSTFGYNEQFF
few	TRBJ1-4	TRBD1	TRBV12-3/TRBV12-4	CASSYGDRRNEKLFF
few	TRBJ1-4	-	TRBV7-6	CASSPAPGDNEKLFF
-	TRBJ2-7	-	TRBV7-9	CASSLTQPAHEQYF
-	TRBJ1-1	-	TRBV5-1	CASSLDIEAGTEAFF